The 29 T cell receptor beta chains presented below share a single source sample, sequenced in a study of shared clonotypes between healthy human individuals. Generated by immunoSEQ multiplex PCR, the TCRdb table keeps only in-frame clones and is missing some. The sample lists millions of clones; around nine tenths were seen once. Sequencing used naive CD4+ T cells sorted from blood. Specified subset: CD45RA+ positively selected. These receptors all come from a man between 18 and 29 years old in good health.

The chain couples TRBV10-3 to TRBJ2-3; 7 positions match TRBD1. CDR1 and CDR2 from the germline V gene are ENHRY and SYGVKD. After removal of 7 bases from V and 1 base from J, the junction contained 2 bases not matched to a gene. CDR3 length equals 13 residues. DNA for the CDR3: TGTGCCATCACCCAGGGGGGCACAGATACGCAGTATTTT. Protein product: CAITQGGTDTQYF.

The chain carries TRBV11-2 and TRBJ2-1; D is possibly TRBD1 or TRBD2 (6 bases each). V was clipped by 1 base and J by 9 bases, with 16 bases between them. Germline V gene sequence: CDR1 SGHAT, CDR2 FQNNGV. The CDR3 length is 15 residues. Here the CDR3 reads CASSLVRGAGLEQFF. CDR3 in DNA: TGTGCCAGCAGCTTAGTTAGGGGGGCGGGCCTTGAGCAGTTCTTC.

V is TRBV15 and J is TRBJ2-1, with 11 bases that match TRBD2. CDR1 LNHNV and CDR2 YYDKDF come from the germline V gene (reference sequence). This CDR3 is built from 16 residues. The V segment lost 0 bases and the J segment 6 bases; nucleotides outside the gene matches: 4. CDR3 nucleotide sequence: TGTGCCACCAGCAGAGAGGGACTAGCGGTAATCAATGAGCAGTTCTTC. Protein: CATSREGLAVINEQFF. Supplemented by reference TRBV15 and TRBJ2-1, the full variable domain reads DAMVIQNPRYQVTQFGKPVTLSCSQTLNHNVMYWYQQKSSQAPKLLFHYYDKDFNNEADTPDNFQSRRPNTSFCFLDIRSPGLGDTAMYLCATSREGLAVINEQFFGPGTRLTVL.

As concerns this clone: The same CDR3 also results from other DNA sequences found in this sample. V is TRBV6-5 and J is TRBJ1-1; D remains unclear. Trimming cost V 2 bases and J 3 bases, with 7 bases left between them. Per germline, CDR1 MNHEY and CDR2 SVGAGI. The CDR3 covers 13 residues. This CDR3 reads CASSYDGDTEAFF. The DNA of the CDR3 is TGTGCCAGCAGTTACGATGGGGACACTGAAGCTTTCTTT.

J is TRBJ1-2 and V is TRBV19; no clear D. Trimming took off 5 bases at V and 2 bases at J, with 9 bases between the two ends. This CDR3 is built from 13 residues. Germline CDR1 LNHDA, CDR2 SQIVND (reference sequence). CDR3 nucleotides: TGTGCCAGTAGTTTTCTAGGGAACTATGGCTACACCTTC. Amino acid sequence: CASSFLGNYGYTF. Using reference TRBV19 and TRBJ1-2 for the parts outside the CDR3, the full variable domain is DGGITQSPKYLFRKEGQNVTLSCEQNLNHDAMYWYRQDPGQGLRLIYYSQIVNDFQKGDIAEGYSVSREKKESFPLTVTSAQKNPTAFYLCASSFLGNYGYTFGSGTRLTVV.

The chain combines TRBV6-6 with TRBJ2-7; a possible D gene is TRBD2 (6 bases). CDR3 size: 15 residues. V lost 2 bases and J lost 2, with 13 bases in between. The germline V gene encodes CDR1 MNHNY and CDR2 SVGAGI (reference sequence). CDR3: CASSYQGAGTYEQYF. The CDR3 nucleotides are TGTGCCAGCAGTTACCAGGGCGCGGGGACCTACGAGCAGTACTTC.

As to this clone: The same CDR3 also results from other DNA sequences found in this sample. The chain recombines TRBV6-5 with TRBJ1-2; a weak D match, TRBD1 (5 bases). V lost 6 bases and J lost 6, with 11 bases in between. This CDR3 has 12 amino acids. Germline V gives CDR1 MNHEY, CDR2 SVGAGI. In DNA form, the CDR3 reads TGTGCCAGCAGCCTCGGGGGGAATGGCTACACCTTC. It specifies CASSLGGNGYTF.

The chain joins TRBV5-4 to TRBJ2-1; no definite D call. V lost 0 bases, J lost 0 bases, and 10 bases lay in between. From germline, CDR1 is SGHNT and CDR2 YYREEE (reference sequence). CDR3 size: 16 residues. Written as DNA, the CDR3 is TGTGCCAGCAGCTTGGGGCGCGGAAGCTCCTACAATGAGCAGTTCTTC. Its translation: CASSLGRGSSYNEQFF.

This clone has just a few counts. DNA for the CDR3: TGTGCCTGGGCCAGGAACACTGAAGCTTTCTTT. Protein product: CAWARNTEAFF. J is TRBJ1-1 and V is TRBV30; D call uncertain. CDR1 is GTSNPN, CDR2 SVGIG, per germline (reference sequence). The CDR3 totals 11 residues. The V gene lost 5 bases and the J gene lost 1 base, with 5 bases spanning the gap.

The CDR3 region has the DNA TGTGCCAGCAGGCGGACAGGAGGCGACGAGCAGTACTTC. Its translation: CASRRTGGDEQYF. The gene calls are TRBV5-4 and TRBJ2-7, with 7 bases identical to TRBD1. The ends lost 5 bases at V and 5 bases at J; junction bases unmatched: 7. The germline CDR1 and CDR2 sequences are SGHNT and YYREEE (reference sequence). The CDR3 is 13 amino acids.

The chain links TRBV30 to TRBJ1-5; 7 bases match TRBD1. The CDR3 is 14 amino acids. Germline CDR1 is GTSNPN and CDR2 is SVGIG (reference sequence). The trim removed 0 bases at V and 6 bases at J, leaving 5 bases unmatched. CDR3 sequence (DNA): TGTGCCTGGAGTGTAGGGTCAGGGGGTCAGCCCCAGCATTTT. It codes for CAWSVGSGGQPQHF.

The CDR3 DNA sequence: TGCGCCAGCAGCTTGGCCTACGGCCAGGGCACCTACGAGCAGTACTTC. Translation: CASSLAYGQGTYEQYF. The chain combines TRBV5-1 with TRBJ2-7; maybe TRBD1 (5 bases). V was pared by 0 bases and J by 2 bases, with 15 bases between. Germline V CDR1 and CDR2: SGHRS, YFSETQ. This CDR3 comprises 16 residues.

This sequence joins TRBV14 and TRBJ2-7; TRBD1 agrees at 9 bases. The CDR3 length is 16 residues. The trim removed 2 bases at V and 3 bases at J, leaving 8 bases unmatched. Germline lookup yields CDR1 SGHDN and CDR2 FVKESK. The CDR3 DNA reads TGTGCCAGCAGCCAAAATCCCCCGGGACAGGGCTACGAGCAGTACTTC. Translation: CASSQNPPGQGYEQYF.

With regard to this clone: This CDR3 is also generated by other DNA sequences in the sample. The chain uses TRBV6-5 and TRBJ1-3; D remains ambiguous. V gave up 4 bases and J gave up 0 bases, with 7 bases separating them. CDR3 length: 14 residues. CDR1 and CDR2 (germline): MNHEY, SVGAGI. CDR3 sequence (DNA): TGTGCCAGCAGTTCGCCAGCCTCTGGAAACACCATATATTTT. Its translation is CASSSPASGNTIYF.

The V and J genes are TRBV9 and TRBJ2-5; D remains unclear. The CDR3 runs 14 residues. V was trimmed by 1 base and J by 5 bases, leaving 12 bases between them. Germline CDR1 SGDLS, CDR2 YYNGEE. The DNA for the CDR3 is TGTGCCAGCAGCGTAACCGATACTTCTGAGACCCAGTACTTC. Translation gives CASSVTDTSETQYF.

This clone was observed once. DNA for the CDR3: TGTGCCAGCAGTTTGGCGGGACAGGGGGCACATGAGCAGTACTTC. Its protein is CASSLAGQGAHEQYF. This chain uses TRBV28 with TRBJ2-7, with 12 bases identical to TRBD1. The CDR3 totals 15 residues. Germline assignment: CDR1 MDHEN and CDR2 SYDVKM. The J segment lost 7 bases and the V segment lost 3 bases, leaving 7 bases of the junction unmatched.

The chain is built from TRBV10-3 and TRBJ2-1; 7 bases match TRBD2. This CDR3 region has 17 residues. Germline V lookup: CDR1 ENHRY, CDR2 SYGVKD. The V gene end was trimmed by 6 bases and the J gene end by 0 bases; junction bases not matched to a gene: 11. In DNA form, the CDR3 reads TGTGCCATCAGGGCCCCTACTAGCGACAGCTCCTACAATGAGCAGTTCTTC. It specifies CAIRAPTSDSSYNEQFF.

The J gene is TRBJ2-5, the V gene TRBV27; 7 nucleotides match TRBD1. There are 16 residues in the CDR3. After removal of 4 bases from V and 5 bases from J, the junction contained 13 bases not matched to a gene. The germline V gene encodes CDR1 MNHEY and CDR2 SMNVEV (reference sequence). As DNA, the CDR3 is TGTGCCAGCAGTTCCTCGACGACAGGGTTCTGGGAGACCCAGTACTTC. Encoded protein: CASSSSTTGFWETQYF.

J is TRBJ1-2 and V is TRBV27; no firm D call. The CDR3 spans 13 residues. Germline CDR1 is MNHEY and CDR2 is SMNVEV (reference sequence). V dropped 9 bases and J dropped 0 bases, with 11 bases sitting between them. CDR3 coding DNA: TGTGCCAGTAGCAGAACTTCTAACTATGGCTACACCTTC. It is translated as CASSRTSNYGYTF.

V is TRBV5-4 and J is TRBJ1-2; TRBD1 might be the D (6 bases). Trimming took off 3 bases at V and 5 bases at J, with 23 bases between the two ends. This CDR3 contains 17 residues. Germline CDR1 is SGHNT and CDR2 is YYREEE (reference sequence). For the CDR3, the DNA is TGTGCCAGCAGCTCCGGGACATCCCGAATCTCCGAATATGGCTACACCTTC. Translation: CASSSGTSRISEYGYTF.

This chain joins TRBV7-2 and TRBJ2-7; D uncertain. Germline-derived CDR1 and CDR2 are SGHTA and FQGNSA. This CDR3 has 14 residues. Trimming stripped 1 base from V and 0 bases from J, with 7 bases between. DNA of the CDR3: TGTGCCAGCAGCTTAGGCAGTAACTCCTACGAGCAGTACTTC. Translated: CASSLGSNSYEQYF.

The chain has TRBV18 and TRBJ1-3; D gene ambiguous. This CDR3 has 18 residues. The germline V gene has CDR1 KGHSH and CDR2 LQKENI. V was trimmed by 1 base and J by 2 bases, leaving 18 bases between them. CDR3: CASSPRVGFDIAGNTIYF. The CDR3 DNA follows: TGTGCCAGCTCACCACGAGTAGGCTTCGATATAGCTGGAAACACCATATATTTT.

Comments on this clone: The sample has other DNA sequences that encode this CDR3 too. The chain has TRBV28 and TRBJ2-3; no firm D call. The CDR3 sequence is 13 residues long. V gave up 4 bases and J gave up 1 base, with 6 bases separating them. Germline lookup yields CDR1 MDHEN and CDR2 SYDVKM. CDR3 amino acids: CASSSQGTDTQYF. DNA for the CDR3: TGTGCCAGCAGTTCCCAGGGCACAGATACGCAGTATTTT.

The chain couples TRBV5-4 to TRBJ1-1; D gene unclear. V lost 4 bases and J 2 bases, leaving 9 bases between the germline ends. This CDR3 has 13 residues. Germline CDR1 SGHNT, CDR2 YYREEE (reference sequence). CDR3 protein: CASSADLNTEAFF. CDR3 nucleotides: TGTGCCAGCAGCGCCGACCTTAACACTGAAGCTTTCTTT.

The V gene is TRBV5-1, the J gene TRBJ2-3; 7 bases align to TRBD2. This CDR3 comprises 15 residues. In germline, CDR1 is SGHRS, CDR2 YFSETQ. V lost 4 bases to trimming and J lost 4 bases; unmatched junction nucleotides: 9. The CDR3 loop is CASSPVLGGSDTQYF. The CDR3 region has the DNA TGCGCCAGCAGCCCCGTGCTCGGGGGGTCAGATACGCAGTATTTT.

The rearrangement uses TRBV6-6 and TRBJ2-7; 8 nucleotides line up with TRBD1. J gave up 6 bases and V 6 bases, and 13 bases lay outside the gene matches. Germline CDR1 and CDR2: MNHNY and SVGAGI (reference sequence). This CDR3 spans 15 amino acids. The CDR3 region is CASSHGDRQNGEQYF. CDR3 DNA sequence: TGTGCCAGCAGCCATGGGGACAGGCAGAATGGCGAGCAGTACTTC.

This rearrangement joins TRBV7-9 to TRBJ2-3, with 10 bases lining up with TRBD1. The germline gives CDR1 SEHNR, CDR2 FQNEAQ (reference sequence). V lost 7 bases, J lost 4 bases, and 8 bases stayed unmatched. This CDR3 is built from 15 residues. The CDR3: CASITGQGIADTQYF. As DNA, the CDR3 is TGTGCCAGCATCACGGGACAGGGGATCGCAGATACGCAGTATTTT.

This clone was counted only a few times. CDR3 residues: CASTPSGVNTEAFF. CDR3 bases: TGTGCCAGCACCCCGAGTGGGGTGAACACTGAAGCTTTCTTT. This chain joins TRBV7-3 and TRBJ1-1, with D unresolved. CDR3 length: 14 amino acids. Per the germline V gene, CDR1 is SGHTA and CDR2 is FQGTGA. V was trimmed by 7 bases and J by 0 bases, leaving 12 bases between them.

The CDR3 here is CASSETAGGKWSGYTF. The CDR3 nucleotides are TGTGCCAGCAGTGAAACGGCAGGGGGCAAGTGGAGTGGCTACACCTTC. The chain employs TRBV6-1 and TRBJ1-2; the match to TRBD1 covers 8 bases. The CDR3 totals 16 residues. The germline V gene has CDR1 MNHNS and CDR2 SASEGT. V was clipped by 2 bases and J by 7 bases; unmatched bases: 12.